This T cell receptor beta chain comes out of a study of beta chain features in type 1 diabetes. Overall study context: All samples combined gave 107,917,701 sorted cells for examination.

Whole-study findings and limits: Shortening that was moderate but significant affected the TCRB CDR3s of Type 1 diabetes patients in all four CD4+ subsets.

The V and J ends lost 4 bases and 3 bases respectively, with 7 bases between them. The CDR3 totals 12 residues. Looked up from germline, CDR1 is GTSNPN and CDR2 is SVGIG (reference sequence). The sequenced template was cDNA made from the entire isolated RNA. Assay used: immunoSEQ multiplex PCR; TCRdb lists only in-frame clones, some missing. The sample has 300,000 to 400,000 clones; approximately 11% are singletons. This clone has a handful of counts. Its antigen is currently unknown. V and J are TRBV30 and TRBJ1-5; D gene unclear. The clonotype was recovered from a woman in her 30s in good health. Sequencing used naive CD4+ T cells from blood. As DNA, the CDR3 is TGTGCCTGGAATAACAACAATCAGCCCCAGCATTTT. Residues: CAWNNNNQPQHF.